Listed below are T cell receptor beta chains from one sample, sequenced in a study of blood T cell repertoires in COVID-19. The assay was immunoSEQ multiplex PCR, and TCRdb's table has in-frame clones only and misses some. The repertoire includes about 150,000 clones, around four fifths of them detected once, and 30% to 45% sits in the top ten. The source material was peripheral blood. Receptor source: a human donor in a cohort sampled during active COVID-19. The CDR3 runs from the conserved cysteine through the conserved F or W. D genes are given only for firm matches.

d_gene	v_gene	CDR3aa
TRBD2	TRBV4-2	CASSQKAGAVYNEQFF
-	TRBV6-5	CASSPGFMNTEAFF
TRBD1	TRBV5-1	CASSLGQGASGELFF
-	TRBV6-2/TRBV6-3	CASSYSAREGQPQHF
TRBD2	TRBV30	CANSGGRTQYF
-	TRBV9	CASSDGGFPYNEQFF
-	TRBV28	CASRPPGHSYEQYF
-	TRBV5-1	CASSLARREDTGELFF
-	TRBV5-4	CASSTGPRETQYF
-	TRBV28	CASRTANTEAFF
-	TRBV4-3	CASSQDPRADTQYF
-	TRBV19	CASSNKTYLGGNTEAFF
TRBD2	TRBV5-1	CASVPLTSGGLTDTQYF
-	TRBV4-3	CASSQERSRYNSPLHF
-	TRBV5-1	CASSLVGVRDEKLFF
-	TRBV5-6	CASRQRGPSSYEQYF
-	TRBV19	CASRLQNNQPQHF
-	TRBV9	CASSANTGTSQETQYF
-	TRBV5-1	CASSLEPLSRNTEAFF
-	TRBV7-9	CASSLAGGSGNQPQHF
-	TRBV11-1	CASSLGASSWAEAFF
TRBD1	TRBV6-1	CASSANRDRGSNQPQHF
-	TRBV11-3	CASSLSYLASTDTQYF
-	TRBV10-3	CASHPGVGGDGYTF
-	TRBV5-1	CASSLQGDGYTF
-	TRBV5-6	CASSLGGTQYF
TRBD1	TRBV7-6	CASSVRDRGRTGELFF
TRBD1	TRBV18	CASSPVYGDRSHQPQHF
-	TRBV4-3	CASSPSAGRNYGYTF
-	TRBV5-1	CASSLEDMAYEQYF
-	TRBV6-4	CASSPTGSSYNEQFF
-	TRBV6-5	CASRGIADPYEQYF
-	TRBV4-3	CASSQVTDNQPQHF
-	TRBV27	CASSGSNEKLFF
TRBD1	TRBV27	CASTTGTGANVLTF
TRBD1	TRBV4-3	CASSYGQGGNSPLHF
-	TRBV3-1/TRBV3-2	CASRHWGENYGYTF
-	TRBV11-3	CASSLPQDTEAFF
-	TRBV18	CASSPGRTTRQPQHF
-	TRBV27	CASGADTQYF
TRBD1	TRBV19	CASSSRSGGNTEAFF